These T cell receptor beta chains were read from a single sample in a study of shared clonotypes between healthy human individuals. Repertoires were generated with immunoSEQ multiplex PCR, while TCRdb's copy carries only in-frame clones and drops some. The table shows 950,000 to 1,100,000 clones, with about 70% occurring only once. The sequenced material came from memory CD4+ T cells sorted from blood. These receptors were taken from a man aged 18 to 30 in good health. The CDR3 runs from the conserved cysteine through the conserved F or W. A D gene is named only where the DNA matches it firmly. Rows give clone size only sometimes, using once, few, many, or a class for an expanded clone.

CDR3aa: CASSGRGINYGYTF
CDR3nt: TGTGCCAGCAGTGGCAGGGGGATTAACTATGGCTACACCTTC
j_gene: TRBJ1-2
d_gene: TRBD1
abundance: -
v_gene: TRBV2
len: 14

CDR3aa: CASSPSYNEQFF
CDR3nt: TGTGCCAGCAGCCCCTCCTACAATGAGCAGTTCTTC
j_gene: TRBJ2-1
d_gene: -
abundance: -
v_gene: TRBV13
len: 12

CDR3aa: CASSAGAKASYEQYF
CDR3nt: TGCGCCAGCAGCGCAGGAGCGAAGGCTTCCTACGAGCAGTACTTC
j_gene: TRBJ2-7
d_gene: -
abundance: -
v_gene: TRBV5-1
len: 15

CDR3aa: CASSPQGGSSDTQYF
CDR3nt: TGTGCCAGCTCACCCCAGGGGGGTTCGTCAGATACGCAGTATTTT
j_gene: TRBJ2-3
d_gene: -
abundance: -
v_gene: TRBV18
len: 15

CDR3aa: CASSLGGAFF
CDR3nt: TGTGCCAGCTCCCTGGGGGGAGCTTTCTTT
j_gene: TRBJ1-1
d_gene: -
abundance: -
v_gene: TRBV2
len: 10

CDR3aa: CASSTPGTGYGYTF
CDR3nt: TGTGCCAGTAGTACACCGGGTACGGGCTATGGCTACACCTTC
j_gene: TRBJ1-2
d_gene: -
abundance: -
v_gene: TRBV19
len: 14

CDR3aa: CASSFGTGGREQYF
CDR3nt: TGTGCCAGCAGCTTTGGGACAGGGGGACGCGAGCAGTACTTC
j_gene: TRBJ2-7
d_gene: TRBD1
abundance: -
v_gene: TRBV7-2
len: 14

CDR3aa: CASSPGNNKSSYNEQFF
CDR3nt: TGTGCCAGCAGCCCCGGGAATAACAAGAGCTCCTACAATGAGCAGTTCTTC
j_gene: TRBJ2-1
d_gene: -
abundance: -
v_gene: TRBV7-9
len: 17

CDR3aa: CASSQVTAGGADTQYF
CDR3nt: TGCGCCAGCAGCCAAGTTACAGCGGGAGGGGCAGATACGCAGTATTTT
j_gene: TRBJ2-3
d_gene: TRBD2
abundance: -
v_gene: TRBV4-3
len: 16

CDR3aa: CASRPDVSGGNEQFF
CDR3nt: TGTGCCAGCAGACCTGACGTATCCGGGGGGAATGAGCAGTTCTTC
j_gene: TRBJ2-1
d_gene: TRBD2
abundance: -
v_gene: TRBV6-6
len: 15

CDR3aa: CASKTDRQTGELFF
CDR3nt: TGTGCCAGTAAAACCGATAGACAGACCGGGGAGCTGTTTTTT
j_gene: TRBJ2-2
d_gene: -
abundance: once
v_gene: TRBV19
len: 14

CDR3aa: CASSYSKWGSYEQYF
CDR3nt: TGTGCCAGCAGTTACTCGAAGTGGGGCTCCTACGAGCAGTACTTC
j_gene: TRBJ2-7
d_gene: -
abundance: -
v_gene: TRBV6-6
len: 15

CDR3aa: CASSPRGIRGQANYGYTF
CDR3nt: TGTGCCAGTAGTCCCCGGGGGATACGGGGCCAAGCTAACTATGGCTACACCTTC
j_gene: TRBJ1-2
d_gene: -
abundance: -
v_gene: TRBV19
len: 18

CDR3aa: CASSKLTGTGVETQYF
CDR3nt: TGTGCCAGCAGCAAATTAACCGGGACAGGGGTGGAGACCCAGTACTTC
j_gene: TRBJ2-5
d_gene: TRBD1
abundance: -
v_gene: TRBV7-9
len: 16

CDR3aa: CAWSVVGTVPYEQYF
CDR3nt: TGTGCCTGGAGTGTAGTTGGGACAGTACCCTACGAGCAGTACTTC
j_gene: TRBJ2-7
d_gene: TRBD1
abundance: few
v_gene: TRBV30
len: 15